This T cell receptor (beta chain) was observed in a study of blood T cell repertoires in COVID-19. Here immunoSEQ multiplex PCR was the method, and the copy in TCRdb shows in-frame clones only, minus some. The sample includes over 200,000 clones, around 90% of them seen just once. CDR3 size: 15 residues. V was trimmed by 6 bases and J by 0 bases, leaving 15 bases between them. The germline V gene encodes CDR1 MDHEN and CDR2 SYDVKM. This chain connects TRBV28 to TRBJ2-7; D not certain. This clonotype originated in a man aged 55 to 70 who had recovered from COVID-19. Sequencing was carried out using peripheral blood. The CDR3 DNA reads TGTGCCAGCAGCCCAAGAGGATTCAGCTCCTACGAGCAGTACTTC. It translates to CASSPRGFSSYEQYF.